This T cell receptor beta chain comes out of a study of T cell responses to AZD1222 COVID-19 vaccine. The table came from immunoSEQ multiplex PCR; TCRdb's copy has only in-frame clones and leaves some out. This sample has about 140,000 clones; about 92% occur once, and the top ten carry approximately 0.9%. The study, taken as a whole, reports: Donors were mostly white British, more females; clonal diversity possibly underestimated. Unmutated variant regions are reportedly targeted by nearly half of spike-specific TCRs. At 160-218 and 743-854, vaccine-associated CD4 TCRs were dominant, and they spanned spike.

About this clone itself: The target antigen is unknown.

Germline loops: CDR1 MNHEY, CDR2 SVGAGI. This CDR3 region has 14 residues. V shed 6 bases and J 4 bases; nucleotides not matched to a gene: 8. The V gene is TRBV6-5, the J gene TRBJ1-2, with TRBD1 matching 7 bases. The sequence was collected from an adult in good health. Sequenced material: peripheral blood, taken on day 0 of MenACWY control vaccination. The CDR3 DNA reads TGTGCCAGCAGGAACAGGGGCTTAGGCTATGGCTACACCTTC. Residues: CASRNRGLGYGYTF.